This is a list of T cell receptor beta chains from one sample in a study of glioma-infiltrating T cells. Using its own MiXCR run on the multiplex PCR reads, TCRdb lists one record per CDR3 protein. The sample yields around 350,000 distinct CDR3 sequences, more than 35% seen once. Sequenced material: glioma tissue, nonneoplastic brain tissue, or PBMCs (not recorded which). Source of these receptors: a human donor with low-grade glioma or glioblastoma, undergoing nonglioma brain surgery, or in good health (not recorded which). The CDR3 runs from the conserved cysteine through the conserved F or W. The D gene is left open where the match is weak. Clone size is given for some rows only: seen once, a few or many times, or a class if the clone is expanded.

>TRBV6-1|13|many|TRBJ1-5|.
TGTGCCAGCGGCAAGGACAGCTATCAGCCCCAGCATTTT
CASGKDSYQPQHF
>TRBV7-2|16|few|TRBJ1-3|.
TGTGCCAGCAGCCAACAGAACACCTACTCTGGAAACACCATATATTTT
CASSQQNTYSGNTIYF
>TRBV7-2|16|.|TRBJ2-1|TRBD2
TGTGCCAGCAGCTCCGGGACTAGCGGGGGGTACAATGAGCAGTTCTTC
CASSSGTSGGYNEQFF
>TRBV7-2|14|few|TRBJ2-7|TRBD2
TGTGCCAGCAGCACGGTAGCGGGAGGTTACGAGCAGTACTTC
CASSTVAGGYEQYF
>TRBV27|17|few|TRBJ2-3|.
TGTGCCAGCAGCCCCCACTCAGGTTTCCGCCGCACAGATACGCAGTATTTT
CASSPHSGFRRTDTQYF
>TRBV20-1|16|.|TRBJ2-3|.
TGCAGTGCTAGCCCCAGGGACTTCCTTAGCACAGATACGCAGTATTTT
CSASPRDFLSTDTQYF
>TRBV7-2|17|few|TRBJ1-5|.
TGTGCCAGCAGCTTAGGAGTCGGACACCCTAGCAATCAGCCCCAGCATTTT
CASSLGVGHPSNQPQHF
>TRBV20-1|14|few|TRBJ1-1|TRBD1
TGCAGTGCCGAGGACAGGGCCGGGGGCACTGAAGCTTTCTTT
CSAEDRAGGTEAFF
>TRBV28|15|.|TRBJ2-6|.
TGTGCCAGCAGTTTCTTTATGGATGATGCCAACGTCATGACTTTC
CASSFFMDDANVMTF
>TRBV27|17|.|TRBJ2-4|TRBD2
TGTGCCAGCGGCCTAATGGGACTAGCGGCCGAGAAAAACATTCAGTACTTC
CASGLMGLAAEKNIQYF
>TRBV5-5|16|few|TRBJ2-1|TRBD2
TGTGCCAGCAGTCCCTACGGGAGGGCTCCTGAGGGTGAGCAGTTCTTC
CASSPYGRAPEGEQFF
>TRBV5-4|15|few|TRBJ1-6|TRBD1
TGTGCCAGCAGCTTGGGAGACAGGGAGGCTTCACCCCTCCACTTT
CASSLGDREASPLHF
>TRBV4-1|15|.|TRBJ2-7|TRBD2
TGCGCCAGCAGCCAGTTCTGGACTAGTTCCTACGAGCAGTACTTC
CASSQFWTSSYEQYF
>TRBV5-1|15|few|TRBJ2-1|TRBD1
TGCGCCAGCAGCAGGGGACAGGGGGGAGGCAGTGAGCAGTTCTTC
CASSRGQGGGSEQFF
>TRBV28|13|few|TRBJ2-1|TRBD1
TGTGCCAGCAGTTACAGGGGGAGCGATGAGCAGTTCTTC
CASSYRGSDEQFF
>TRBV6-5|15|.|TRBJ2-2|.
TGTGCCAGCGGTTACTTCATTAGCGGCACCGGGGAGCTGTTTTTT
CASGYFISGTGELFF
>TRBV4-1|14|.|TRBJ2-1|.
TGCGCCAGCAGCCAGCTAGGGGGGGCAGGTGAGCAGTTCTTC
CASSQLGGAGEQFF
>TRBV29-1|13|once|TRBJ2-7|TRBD1
TGCAGCGTTGAGGGGACAGCGACTTACGAGCAGTACTTC
CSVEGTATYEQYF
>TRBV25-1|16|.|TRBJ2-5|TRBD1
TGTGCCAGCAGTAAATTAACAGGGGCCCCTCAAGAGACCCAGTACTTC
CASSKLTGAPQETQYF
>TRBV14|16|once|TRBJ2-1|TRBD2
TGTGCCAGCAGCCAAAGAAGCGGGAGGGCCTACAATGAGCAGTTCTTC
CASSQRSGRAYNEQFF
>TRBV27|16|.|TRBJ2-3|TRBD2
TGTGCCAGCAGTTTACTCGGGGGGAGTGGGACAGATACGCAGTATTTT
CASSLLGGSGTDTQYF
>TRBV7-3|13|.|TRBJ2-3|.
TGTGCCAGCAGCTTAATTTTGGGTGATACGCAGTATTTT
CASSLILGDTQYF
>TRBV7-2|17|.|TRBJ1-1|TRBD1
TGTGCCAGCAGCTTACCTTGGACAGGGGGGTGGAACACTGAAGCTTTCTTT
CASSLPWTGGWNTEAFF
>TRBV24-1|13|few|TRBJ2-1|.
TGTGCCACCGGGACCCCCCGGATCTATGAGCAGTTCTTC
CATGTPRIYEQFF
>TRBV25-1|14|.|TRBJ2-7|.
TGTGCCAGCAGTCCCCCGGCTCGGCCCCACGAGCAGTACTTC
CASSPPARPHEQYF
>TRBV7-9|14|.|TRBJ1-2|TRBD1
TGTGCCAGCAGCCCTCGACAGGGGGGCTATGGCTACACCTTC
CASSPRQGGYGYTF
>TRBV6-1|15|many|TRBJ2-6|.
TGTGCCAGCAGTCGCCGGGACACTGGGGCCAACGTCCTGACTTTC
CASSRRDTGANVLTF
>TRBV28|13|many|TRBJ1-3|.
TGTGCCAGCAGTTTGGTCCCGATTGGCACCATATATTTT
CASSLVPIGTIYF
>TRBV7-2|14|few|TRBJ1-6|TRBD1
TGTGCCAGCAGCTTAGACAGGGGAGATTCACCCCTCCACTTT
CASSLDRGDSPLHF
>TRBV20-1|13|many|TRBJ1-2|TRBD1
TGCAGTGCTAGAGGACAGGGGGTGGGAGGCTACACCTTC
CSARGQGVGGYTF
>TRBV6-1|14|.|TRBJ2-3|.
TGTGCCAGCAGCCACGCGAGGACCACAGATACGCAGTATTTT
CASSHARTTDTQYF
>TRBV2|11|.|TRBJ1-5|.
TGTGCCAGCCGGACAGATCAGCCCCAGCATTTT
CASRTDQPQHF
>TRBV7-2|15|.|TRBJ2-7|TRBD2
TGTGCCAGCAGCTTAGCGGGAGGGCCAACCTACGAGCAGTACTTC
CASSLAGGPTYEQYF
>TRBV4-1|17|.|TRBJ2-1|.
TGCGCCAGCAGCCAAGCCTGCCCCGAGTGTTTCTTGAATGAGCAGTTCTTC
CASSQACPECFLNEQFF
>TRBV7-3|17|.|TRBJ2-2|TRBD2
TGTGCCAGCAGCTTACTGTCTAGCGGGAGTGGCACCGGGGAGCTGTTTTTT
CASSLLSSGSGTGELFF
>TRBV7-9|13|.|TRBJ1-5|.
TGTGCCAGCAGTTTAGCCGGCAATCAGCCCAAGCATTTT
CASSLAGNQPKHF
>TRBV20-1|13|many|TRBJ1-3|.
TGCAGTGCTCCTGACAGGTCTGGAAACACCATATATTTT
CSAPDRSGNTIYF
>TRBV6-2/TRBV6-3|12|.|TRBJ1-3|.
TGTGCCAGCAGTACCCATAGAGACACCATATATTTT
CASSTHRDTIYF
>TRBV20-1|11|.|TRBJ2-5|.
TGCAGTCCCCGCTGGGCGGAGACCCAGTACTTC
CSPRWAETQYF
>TRBV20-1|13|many|TRBJ2-7|.
TGCAGTGCTAGAGATTTAAGGGGATACGAGCAGTACTTC
CSARDLRGYEQYF
>TRBV27|17|.|TRBJ2-1|TRBD2
TGTGACAGCAGTTTTTGGACTAGCGGGAGTTTCTACAATGAGCAGTTCTTC
CDSSFWTSGSFYNEQFF
>TRBV4-1|17|few|TRBJ1-3|.
TGCGCCAGCAGCCAAGATCCCGACAGGCACTCTGGAAACACCATATATTTT
CASSQDPDRHSGNTIYF
>TRBV20-1|14|few|TRBJ2-3|TRBD2
TGCAGTGCTAGAAGAAGCGGGGTCACAGATACGCAGTATTTT
CSARRSGVTDTQYF
>TRBV5-6|13|.|TRBJ1-5|.
TGTGCCAGCAGCCCTACTCTCTCCGGGCCCCAGCATTTT
CASSPTLSGPQHF
>TRBV28|14|many|TRBJ1-2|TRBD1
TGTGCCAGCAGTTGGGACAGGGGGGAGTATGGCTACACCTTC
CASSWDRGEYGYTF
>TRBV20-1|12|.|TRBJ1-5|.
TGCAGTGCGGCGGGAGGCGATCAGCCCCAGCATTTT
CSAAGGDQPQHF
>TRBV4-3|17|.|TRBJ2-3|.
TGCGCCAGCAGCCAAGAATGGGGACCGGAGGGATCGGATACGCAGTATTTC
CASSQEWGPEGSDTQYF
>TRBV7-9|16|once|TRBJ1-5|.
TGTGCCAGCAGCTCCATCCGGGGGAAGGGGAATCAGCTCCAGCATTTT
CASSSIRGKGNQLQHF
>TRBV27|15|.|TRBJ1-5|.
TGTGCCAGCAGTTTTTCCCAGGGTAGCAATCAGCTTCAGCATTTT
CASSFSQGSNQLQHF
>TRBV29-1|12|few|TRBJ2-7|.
TGCAGCGGAGGAGGGAGCACCTACGAGCAGTACTTC
CSGGGSTYEQYF
>TRBV18|16|few|TRBJ2-7|.
TGTGCCAGCTCACCATGGAAACCTAGCAAGGCTCACGAGCAGTACTTC
CASSPWKPSKAHEQYF
>TRBV7-2|16|.|TRBJ1-4|.
TGTGCCAGCAGCTTAGCGACAGCCACCTATAATGAAAAACTGTTTTTT
CASSLATATYNEKLFF
>TRBV5-1|16|few|TRBJ2-3|TRBD2
TGCGCCAGCAGCTTGGACTTTGCGGGAGGGACAGATACGCAGTATTTT
CASSLDFAGGTDTQYF
>TRBV20-1|13|many|TRBJ2-7|.
TGCAGTGCTAGACAAACAGGGACCTACGAGCAGTACTTC
CSARQTGTYEQYF
>TRBV7-2|16|.|TRBJ1-1|.
TGTGGCAGCAGATACGGACGACTAACTAAGAACACTGAAGCTTTCTTT
CGSRYGRLTKNTEAFF
>TRBV6-1|14|many|TRBJ1-1|TRBD1
TGTGCCAGCAAAGACAGGGGTTCCACGCATCGAGCTTTCTTT
CASKDRGSTHRAFF